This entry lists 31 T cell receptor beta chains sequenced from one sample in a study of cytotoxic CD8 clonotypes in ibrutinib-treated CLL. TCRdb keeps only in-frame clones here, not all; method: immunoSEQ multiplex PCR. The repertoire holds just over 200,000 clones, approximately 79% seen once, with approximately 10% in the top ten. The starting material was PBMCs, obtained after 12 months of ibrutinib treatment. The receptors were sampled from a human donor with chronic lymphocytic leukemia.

CDR3 sequence: CASSPPGQGLYGYTF. CDR3 bases: TGTGCCAGCTCACCACCGGGACAGGGACTATATGGCTACACCTTC. This chain uses TRBV18 with TRBJ1-2, with TRBD1 matching 9 bases. The V gene end was trimmed by 0 bases and the J gene end by 5 bases; junction bases not matched to a gene: 4. The CDR3 sequence is 15 residues long. Germline V gene lookup returns CDR1 KGHSH and CDR2 LQKENI.

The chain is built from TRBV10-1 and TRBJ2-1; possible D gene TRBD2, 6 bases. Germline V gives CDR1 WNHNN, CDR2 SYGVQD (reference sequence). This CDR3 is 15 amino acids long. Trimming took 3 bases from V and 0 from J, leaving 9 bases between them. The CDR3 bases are TGCGCCAGCAGTGATAGCGGTAGCTCCTACAATGAGCAGTTCTTC. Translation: CASSDSGSSYNEQFF.

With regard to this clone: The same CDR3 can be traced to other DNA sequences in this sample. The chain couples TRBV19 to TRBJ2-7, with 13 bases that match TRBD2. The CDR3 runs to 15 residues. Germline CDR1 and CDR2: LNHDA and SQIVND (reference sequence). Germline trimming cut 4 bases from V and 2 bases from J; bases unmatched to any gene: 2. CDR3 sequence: CASSSGLAGAYEQYF. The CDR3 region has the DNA TGTGCCAGTAGTAGCGGACTAGCGGGAGCCTACGAGCAGTACTTC. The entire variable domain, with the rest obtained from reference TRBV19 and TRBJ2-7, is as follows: DGGITQSPKYLFRKEGQNVTLSCEQNLNHDAMYWYRQDPGQGLRLIYYSQIVNDFQKGDIAEGYSVSREKKESFPLTVTSAQKNPTAFYLCASSSGLAGAYEQYFGPGTRLTVT.

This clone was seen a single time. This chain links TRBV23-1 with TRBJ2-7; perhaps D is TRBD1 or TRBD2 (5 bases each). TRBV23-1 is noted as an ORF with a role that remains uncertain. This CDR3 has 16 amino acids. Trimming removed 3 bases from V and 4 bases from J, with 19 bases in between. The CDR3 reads CASSQHSPGPIYEQYF. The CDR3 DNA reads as TGCGCCAGCAGTCAGCATTCACCGGGACCGATATACGAGCAGTACTTC.

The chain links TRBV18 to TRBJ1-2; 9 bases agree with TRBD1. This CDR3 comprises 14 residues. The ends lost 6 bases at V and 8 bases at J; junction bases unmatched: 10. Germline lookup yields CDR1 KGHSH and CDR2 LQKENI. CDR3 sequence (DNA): TGTGCCAGCTCCTCGGACAGGGGACCCTTCGGCTACACCTTC. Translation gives CASSSDRGPFGYTF.

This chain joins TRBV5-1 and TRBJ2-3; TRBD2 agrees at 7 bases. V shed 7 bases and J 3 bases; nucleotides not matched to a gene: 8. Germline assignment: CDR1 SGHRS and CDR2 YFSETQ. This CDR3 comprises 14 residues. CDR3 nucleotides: TGCGCCAGCTCGGGAGGCAGGCGGACAGATACGCAGTATTTT. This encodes CASSGGRRTDTQYF.

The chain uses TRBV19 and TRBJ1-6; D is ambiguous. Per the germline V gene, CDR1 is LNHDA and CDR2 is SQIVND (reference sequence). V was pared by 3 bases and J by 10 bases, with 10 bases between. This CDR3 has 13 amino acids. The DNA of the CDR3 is TGTGCCAGTAGTATCCGGACGGCCTCACCCCTCCACTTT. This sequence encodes CASSIRTASPLHF.

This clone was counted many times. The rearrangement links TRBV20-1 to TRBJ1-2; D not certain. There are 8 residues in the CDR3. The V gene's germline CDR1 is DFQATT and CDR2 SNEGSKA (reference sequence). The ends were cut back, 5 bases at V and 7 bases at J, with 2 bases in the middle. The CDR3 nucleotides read TGCAGTGCTGTTGGCTACACCTTC. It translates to CSAVGYTF.

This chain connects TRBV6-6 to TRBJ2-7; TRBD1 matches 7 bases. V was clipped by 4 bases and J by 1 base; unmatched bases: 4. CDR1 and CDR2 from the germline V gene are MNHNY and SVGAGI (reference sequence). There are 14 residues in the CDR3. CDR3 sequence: CASSSTGVSYEQYF. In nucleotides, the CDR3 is TGTGCCAGCAGTTCTACAGGGGTTTCCTACGAGCAGTACTTC.

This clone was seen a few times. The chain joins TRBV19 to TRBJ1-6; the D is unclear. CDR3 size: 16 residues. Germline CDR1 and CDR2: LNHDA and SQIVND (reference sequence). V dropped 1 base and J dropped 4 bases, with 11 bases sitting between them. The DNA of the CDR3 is TGTGCCAGTAGTATAGTAGTCGGATTATATAATTCACCCCTCCACTTT. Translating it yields CASSIVVGLYNSPLHF.

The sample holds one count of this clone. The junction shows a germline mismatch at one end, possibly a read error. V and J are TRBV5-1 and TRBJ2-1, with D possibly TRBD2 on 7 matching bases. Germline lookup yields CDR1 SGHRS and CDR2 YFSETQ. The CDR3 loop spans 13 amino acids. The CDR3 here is CASSLAAREEGVF. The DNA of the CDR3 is TGCGCCAGCAGCTTGGCGGCTCGGGAGGAGGGGGTCTTC.

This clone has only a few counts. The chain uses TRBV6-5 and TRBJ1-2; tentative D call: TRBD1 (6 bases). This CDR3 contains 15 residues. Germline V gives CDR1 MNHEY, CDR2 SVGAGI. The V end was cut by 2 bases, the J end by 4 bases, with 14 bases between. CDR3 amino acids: CASSYGAGGSYGYTF. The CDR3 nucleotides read TGTGCCAGCAGTTACGGTGCGGGGGGCAGCTATGGCTACACCTTC.

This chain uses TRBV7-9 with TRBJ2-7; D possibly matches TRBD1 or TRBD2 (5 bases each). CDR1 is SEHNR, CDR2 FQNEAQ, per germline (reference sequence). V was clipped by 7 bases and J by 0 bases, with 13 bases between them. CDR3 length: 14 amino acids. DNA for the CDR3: TGTGCCAGCACCTGGGGCGGACTCTCCTACGAGCAGTACTTC. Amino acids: CASTWGGLSYEQYF.

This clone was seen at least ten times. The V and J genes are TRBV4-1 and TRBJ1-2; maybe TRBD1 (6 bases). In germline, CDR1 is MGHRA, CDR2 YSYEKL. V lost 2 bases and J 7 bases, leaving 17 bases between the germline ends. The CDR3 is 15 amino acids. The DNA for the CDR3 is TGCGCCAGCAGCCAAACCGCATCAGGGGCGGGTGGCTACACCTTC. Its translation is CASSQTASGAGGYTF.

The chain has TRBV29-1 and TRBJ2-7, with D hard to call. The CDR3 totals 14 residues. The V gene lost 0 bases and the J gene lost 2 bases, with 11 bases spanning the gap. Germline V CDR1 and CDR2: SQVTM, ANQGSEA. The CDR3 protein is CSVEDQESTYEQYF. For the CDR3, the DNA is TGCAGCGTTGAAGATCAAGAGTCTACCTACGAGCAGTACTTC.

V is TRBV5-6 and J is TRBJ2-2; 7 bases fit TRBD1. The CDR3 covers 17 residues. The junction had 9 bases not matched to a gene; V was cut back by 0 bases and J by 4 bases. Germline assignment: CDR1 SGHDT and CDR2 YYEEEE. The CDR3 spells CASSLAHSGTATGELFF. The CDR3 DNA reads TGTGCCAGCAGCTTGGCTCACTCCGGGACAGCCACCGGGGAGCTGTTTTTT.

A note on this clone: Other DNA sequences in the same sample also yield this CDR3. Here the CDR3 DNA reads TGTGCCAGCTCCCAGGGTTCCAATCAGCCCCAGCATTTT. Its protein is CASSQGSNQPQHF. J is TRBJ1-5 and V is TRBV18, with D possibly matching TRBD1 (5 bases). The CDR3 is 13 amino acids. V was cut by 6 bases and J by 3 bases, with 9 bases left in between. The germline gives CDR1 KGHSH, CDR2 LQKENI.

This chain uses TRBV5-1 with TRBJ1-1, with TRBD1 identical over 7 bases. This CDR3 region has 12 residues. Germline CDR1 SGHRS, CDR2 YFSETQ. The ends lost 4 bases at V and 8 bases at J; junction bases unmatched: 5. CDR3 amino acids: CASSAGTAEAFF. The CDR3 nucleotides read TGCGCCAGCAGCGCCGGGACAGCCGAAGCTTTCTTT.

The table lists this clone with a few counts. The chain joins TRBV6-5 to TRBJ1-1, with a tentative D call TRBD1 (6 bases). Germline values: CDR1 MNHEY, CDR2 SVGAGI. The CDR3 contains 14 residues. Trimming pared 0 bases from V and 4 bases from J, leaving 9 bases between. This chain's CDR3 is CASSYSLGGTEAFF. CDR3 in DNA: TGTGCCAGCAGTTACTCGTTAGGGGGCACTGAAGCTTTCTTT.

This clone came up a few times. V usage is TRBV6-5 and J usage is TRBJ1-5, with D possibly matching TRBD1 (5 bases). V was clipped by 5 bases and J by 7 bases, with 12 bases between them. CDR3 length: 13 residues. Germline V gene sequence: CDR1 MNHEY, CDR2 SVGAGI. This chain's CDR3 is CASSPRVRQPQHF. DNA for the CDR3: TGTGCCAGCAGTCCCAGGGTTCGACAGCCCCAGCATTTT.

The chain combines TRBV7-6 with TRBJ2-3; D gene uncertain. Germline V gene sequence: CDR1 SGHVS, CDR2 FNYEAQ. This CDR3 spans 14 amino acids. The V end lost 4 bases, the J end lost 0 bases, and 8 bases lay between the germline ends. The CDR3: CASSYTGSTDTQYF. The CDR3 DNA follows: TGTGCCAGCAGCTACACGGGTAGCACAGATACGCAGTATTTT.

CDR3 sequence reads: CASSYGPTGNTIYF. The CDR3 DNA follows: TGTGCCAGTAGTTACGGACCTACTGGAAACACCATATATTTT. The rearrangement links TRBV19 to TRBJ1-3; D uncertain. Looked up from germline, CDR1 is LNHDA and CDR2 is SQIVND (reference sequence). The CDR3 sequence is 14 residues long. The V end lost 5 bases, the J end lost 2 bases, and 10 bases lay between the germline ends.

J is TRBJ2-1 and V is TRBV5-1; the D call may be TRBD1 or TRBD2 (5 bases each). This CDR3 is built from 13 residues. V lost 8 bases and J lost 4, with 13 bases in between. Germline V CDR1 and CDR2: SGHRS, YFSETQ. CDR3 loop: CASLGPPYNEQFF. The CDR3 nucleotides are TGCGCCAGTCTGGGACCACCTTACAATGAGCAGTTCTTC.

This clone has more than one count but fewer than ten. CDR3 DNA sequence: TGTGCCAGTTCCGACCGCACAGATACGCAGTATTTT. This sequence encodes CASSDRTDTQYF. The chain combines TRBV18 with TRBJ2-3, with D unresolved. Per the germline V gene, CDR1 is KGHSH and CDR2 is LQKENI. The CDR3 is 12 residues long. V lost 9 bases, J lost 1 base, and 8 bases lay in between.

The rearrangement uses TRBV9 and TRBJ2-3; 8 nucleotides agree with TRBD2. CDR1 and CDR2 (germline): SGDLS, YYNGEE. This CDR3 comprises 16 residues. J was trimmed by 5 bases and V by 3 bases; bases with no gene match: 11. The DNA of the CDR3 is TGTGCCAGCAGCGCTCGATTGACGGGAGGGTTAGATACGCAGTATTTT. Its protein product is CASSARLTGGLDTQYF.

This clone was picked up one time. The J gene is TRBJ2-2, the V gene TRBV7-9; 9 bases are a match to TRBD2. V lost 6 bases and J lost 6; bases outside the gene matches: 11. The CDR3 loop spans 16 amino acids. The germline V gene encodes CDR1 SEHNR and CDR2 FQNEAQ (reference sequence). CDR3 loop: CASSPAGTSFAGELFF. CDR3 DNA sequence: TGTGCCAGCAGTCCGGCGGGGACTAGCTTCGCCGGGGAGCTGTTTTTT.

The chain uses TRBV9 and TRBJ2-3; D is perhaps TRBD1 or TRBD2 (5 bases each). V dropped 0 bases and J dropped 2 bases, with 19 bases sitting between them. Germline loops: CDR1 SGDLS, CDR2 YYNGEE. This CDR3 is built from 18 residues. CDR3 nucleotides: TGTGCCAGCAGCGTAGGGGTTTGGGGGTTGAGAGACACAGATACGCAGTATTTT. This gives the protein CASSVGVWGLRDTDTQYF.

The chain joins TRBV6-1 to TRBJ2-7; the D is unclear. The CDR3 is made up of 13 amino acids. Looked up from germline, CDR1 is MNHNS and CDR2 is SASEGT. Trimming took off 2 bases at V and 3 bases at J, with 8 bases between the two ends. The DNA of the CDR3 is TGTGCCAGCAGTGAAATCGCGAACTACGAGCAGTACTTC. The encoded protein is CASSEIANYEQYF.

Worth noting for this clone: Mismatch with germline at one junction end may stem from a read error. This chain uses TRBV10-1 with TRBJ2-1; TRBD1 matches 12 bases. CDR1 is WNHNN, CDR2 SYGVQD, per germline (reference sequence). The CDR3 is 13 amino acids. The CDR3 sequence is CASSQGTGGMKVF. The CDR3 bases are TGCGCCAGCAGTCAAGGGACAGGGGGCATGAAGGTCTTC.

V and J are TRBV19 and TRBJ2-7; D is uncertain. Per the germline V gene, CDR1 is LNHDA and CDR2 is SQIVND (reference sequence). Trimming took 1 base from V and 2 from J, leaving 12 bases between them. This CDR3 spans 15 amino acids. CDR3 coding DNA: TGTGCCAGTAGTATAGGCCGCAGCCTACCCTACGAGCAGTACTTC. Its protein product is CASSIGRSLPYEQYF.

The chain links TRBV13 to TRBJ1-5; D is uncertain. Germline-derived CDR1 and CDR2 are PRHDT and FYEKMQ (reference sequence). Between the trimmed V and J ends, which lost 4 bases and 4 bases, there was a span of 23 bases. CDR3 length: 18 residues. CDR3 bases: TGTGCCAGCAGCTCCCGTGTTCTGGCGGAGGGTACAAATCAGCCCCAGCATTTT. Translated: CASSSRVLAEGTNQPQHF.